The entry that follows covers one TCR beta chain sequence. Its antigen is still unknown. These data originate in a study of PD-L1 blockade in urothelial cancer. Background on the study: Patients' histories included 0 to 3 prior chemotherapy regimens. The median number of T cells present in blood samples was 141,255. Researchers looked at the blood 3 weeks (second dose) and 6 weeks after treatment began. Overall study results and limits: Durable benefit was linked to greater 3-week expansion of tumor-associated blood clones.

Time point indicated: pretreatment peripheral blood. Assay used: immunoSEQ multiplex PCR; TCRdb lists only in-frame clones, some missing. The sample consists of some 89,000 clones, approximately 81% of them appearing once. The origin of this receptor is a man aged 60-69 years with urothelial cancer. The specimen was PBMCs, collected around atezolizumab (anti-PD-L1) treatment.

As DNA, the CDR3 is TGTGCCAGCAGCCAGACAGGGGGCAATCAGCCCCAGCATTTT. Its translation is CASSQTGGNQPQHF. J is TRBJ1-5 and V is TRBV7-9, with TRBD1 matching 8 bases. CDR3 length equals 14 residues. The germline V gene encodes CDR1 SEHNR and CDR2 FQNEAQ (reference sequence). After removal of 5 bases from V and 2 bases from J, the junction contained 2 bases not matched to a gene.